This T cell receptor beta chain was identified in a study of graft-versus-host responses after intestinal transplantation. Across the whole study: Recipients received multivisceral, liver-intestinal, or isolated intestinal transplants.

Regarding this clone: Its antigen is unidentified.

The assay was immunoSEQ multiplex PCR, and TCRdb's table has in-frame clones only and misses some. The sample lists about 150,000 clones; around 90% were seen once. The study's findings and limits: Early HvG declines after transplant were associated with peak circulating GvH clone levels. Present in recipient marrow, GvH clones included some that appeared first in ileum or blood.

The starting material was unstimulated CD4+ T cells sorted from spleen or lymph node cells, obtained before intestinal transplant. This sequence originates from a human donor who received an intestinal transplant.

Here the CDR3 DNA reads TGCGCCAGCAGGGACGGATTCAACAATGAGCAGTTCTTC. This codes for CASRDGFNNEQFF. V gene TRBV5-1 combines with J gene TRBJ2-1, with unresolved D. V lost 5 bases and J 5 bases, leaving 11 bases between the germline ends. CDR3 length: 13 residues. Germline V gene data show CDR1 as SGHRS and CDR2 as YFSETQ.